These 17 T cell receptor beta chains were all obtained from the same sample, sequenced in a study of shared T cell receptors in the human thymus. Here immunoSEQ multiplex PCR was the method, and the copy in TCRdb shows in-frame clones only, minus some. This sample has approximately 490,000 clones, with more than 75% found just once. The same sample was also used in a study of human thymus T cells.

The specimen was thymocytes. The receptors stem from a boy in the first two years of life with a congenital heart defect.

This sequence joins TRBV29-1 and TRBJ1-2; 8 bases map to TRBD1. CDR3 length: 14 amino acids. Trimming at V came to 1 base and at J to 4 bases, leaving 5 bases not matched to a gene. From germline, CDR1 is SQVTM and CDR2 ANQGSEA. The CDR3 DNA reads as TGCAGCGTTGAAGGGGACAGGCCCATCTATGGCTACACCTTC. Its translation: CSVEGDRPIYGYTF.

The rearrangement links TRBV11-2 to TRBJ1-4; the match to TRBD1 covers 9 bases. V lost 4 bases and J lost 3; bases outside the gene matches: 3. Germline CDR1 and CDR2: SGHAT and FQNNGV. This CDR3 contains 15 residues. CDR3 amino acids: CASSWDRAPNEKLFF. DNA for the CDR3: TGTGCCAGCAGCTGGGACAGGGCTCCTAATGAAAAACTGTTTTTT.

In this sample, this clone turned up a few times. CDR3 sequence: CATSRGRDGNEQFF. CDR3 bases: TGTGCCACCAGCAGGGGGAGAGACGGGAATGAGCAGTTCTTC. The chain is built from TRBV15 and TRBJ2-1, with a possible D match to TRBD2 (5 bases). Trimming took off 3 bases at V and 7 bases at J, with 13 bases between the two ends. The germline gives CDR1 LNHNV, CDR2 YYDKDF (reference sequence). The CDR3 extends over 14 amino acids.

The chain joins TRBV7-9 to TRBJ2-1, with 13 bases matching TRBD2. The CDR3 covers 18 residues. Germline V gene sequence: CDR1 SEHNR, CDR2 FQNEAQ (reference sequence). The junction had 17 bases not matched to a gene; V was cut back by 5 bases and J by 10 bases. Written as DNA, the CDR3 is TGTGCCAGCAGCGTACTAGCGGGAGGGCCCGGACCGAGCAACGAGCAGTTCTTC. As protein: CASSVLAGGPGPSNEQFF.

The chain uses TRBV7-9 and TRBJ2-7, with TRBD1 matching 11 bases. The CDR3 consists of 17 residues. J lost 5 bases, V lost 4 bases, and 13 bases had no gene match. The germline gives CDR1 SEHNR, CDR2 FQNEAQ (reference sequence). The CDR3 sequence is CASSSPMDRGPRDEQYF. The CDR3 DNA is TGTGCCAGCAGCTCACCAATGGACAGGGGGCCGAGGGACGAGCAGTACTTC.

The chain carries TRBV6-5 and TRBJ2-5; 8 positions match TRBD1. This CDR3 is built from 16 residues. Germline CDR1 MNHEY, CDR2 SVGAGI. V shed 0 bases, J shed 5 bases, and the junction held 8 bases outside the gene matches. The CDR3 coding sequence is TGTGCCAGCAGTTACTCGAAACAGGGGGTCGGGGAGACCCAGTACTTC. Protein product: CASSYSKQGVGETQYF.

J is TRBJ1-3 and V is TRBV29-1, with 7 bases matching TRBD1. The CDR3 runs to 15 residues. Germline CDR1 reads SQVTM; CDR2 reads ANQGSEA. V dropped 4 bases and J dropped 1; count of bases not matched to a gene: 7. The CDR3 is CSVGYRQGSGNTIYF. The CDR3 DNA sequence: TGCAGCGTTGGATACCGACAGGGTTCTGGAAACACCATATATTTT. Using reference TRBV29-1 and TRBJ1-3 for the parts outside the CDR3, the full variable domain is SAVISQKPSRDICQRGTSLTIQCQVDSQVTMMFWYRQQPGQSLTLIATANQGSEATYESGFVIDKFPISRPNLTFSTLTVSNMSPEDSSIYLCSVGYRQGSGNTIYFGEGSWLTVV.

This clone came up once. The rearrangement joins TRBV4-2 to TRBJ2-7; maybe TRBD2 (6 bases). Per germline, CDR1 LGHNA and CDR2 YNFKEQ. With 4 bases removed from V and 4 bases from J, the gap between germline ends came to 17 bases. The CDR3 is 15 amino acids. CDR3 bases: TGTGCCAGCAGCCCCCTCCGGACTACAGGATACGAGCAGTACTTC. Its protein product is CASSPLRTTGYEQYF.

The J gene is TRBJ1-2, the V gene TRBV15; 7 bases are a match to TRBD1. V lost 0 bases and J lost 4; bases outside the gene matches: 8. The CDR3 length is 16 residues. The germline V gene has CDR1 LNHNV and CDR2 YYDKDF (reference sequence). As DNA, the CDR3 is TGTGCCACCAGCAGAGAACCCGGACAGGCCGGCTATGGCTACACCTTC. Translating gives CATSREPGQAGYGYTF.

This chain uses TRBV12-5 with TRBJ1-1, with 7 nucleotides matching TRBD1. There are 16 residues in the CDR3. Unmatched junction bases numbered 10, after V lost 4 bases and J lost 2 bases. Germline V lookup: CDR1 LGHNT, CDR2 FRNRAP. CDR3 sequence (DNA): TGTGCTAGTGGTTCACAGGGGAAGGGGGTCAACACTGAAGCTTTCTTT. Translation gives CASGSQGKGVNTEAFF.

This clone has more than one count but fewer than ten. The chain recombines TRBV14 with TRBJ2-1, with TRBD2 matching over 12 bases. The CDR3 length is 16 residues. Germline CDR1 SGHDN, CDR2 FVKESK. J gave up 10 bases and V 0 bases, and 7 bases lay outside the gene matches. In nucleotides, the CDR3 is TGTGCCAGCAGCCAAGACCCGCTAGCGGGAGGGAGGGAGCAGTTCTTC. It codes for CASSQDPLAGGREQFF.

Details on this clone: Other DNA sequences in the sample encode the same CDR3. This chain links TRBV4-2 with TRBJ1-1, with D possibly being TRBD1 (5 bases). This CDR3 is 14 amino acids long. The V end was cut by 0 bases, the J end by 5 bases, with 10 bases between. Germline V lookup: CDR1 LGHNA, CDR2 YNFKEQ. DNA for the CDR3: TGTGCCAGCAGCCAAGATCAGGGCCGGACTGAAGCTTTCTTT. Residues: CASSQDQGRTEAFF.

This clone was observed a few times. The genes are TRBV28 and TRBJ2-3; 12 bases match TRBD2. CDR1 MDHEN and CDR2 SYDVKM come from the germline V gene. The V segment lost 1 base and the J segment 4 bases; nucleotides outside the gene matches: 6. This CDR3 region has 17 residues. The CDR3 reads CASSLFKTSGGPDTQYF. As DNA, the CDR3 is TGTGCCAGCAGTTTATTTAAGACTAGCGGGGGCCCAGATACGCAGTATTTT.

This chain joins TRBV4-2 and TRBJ2-1; 12 positions match TRBD2. The V segment lost 8 bases and the J segment 9 bases; nucleotides outside the gene matches: 14. Looked up from germline, CDR1 is LGHNA and CDR2 is YNFKEQ. The CDR3 runs to 16 residues. This chain's CDR3 is CASGPLTSGREGEQFF. CDR3 DNA: TGTGCCAGCGGACCCCTGACTAGCGGGAGAGAGGGTGAGCAGTTCTTC.

This clone occurred a few times. Its ends do not fully match the called genes, so a read error is possible. V and J are TRBV7-7 and TRBJ2-5; no definite D call. The CDR3 runs 13 residues. Germline V gene lookup returns CDR1 SSHAT and CDR2 FNYEAQ (reference sequence). Here the CDR3 DNA reads TGTGCTAGCAGCATTGGCTCGCCGGAGACCCAGTACTTC. Translation: CASSIGSPETQYF. The entire variable domain, with the rest obtained from reference TRBV7-7 and TRBJ2-5, is as follows: GAGVSQSPRYKVTKRGQDVTLRCDPISSHATLYWYQQALGQGPEFLTYFNYEAQPDKSGLPSDRFSAERPEGSISTLTIQRTEQRDSAMYRCASSIGSPETQYFGPGTRLLVL.

This clone was seen more than once but under ten times. The chain links TRBV2 to TRBJ2-7, with D unresolved. The CDR3 is 15 residues long. Germline V gene lookup returns CDR1 SNHLY and CDR2 FYNNEI. V lost 8 bases to trimming and J lost 2 bases, with 19 bases between them. The CDR3 sequence is CASVCTTLPPYEQYF. CDR3 DNA: TGTGCCAGCGTGTGCACAACACTACCTCCCTACGAGCAGTACTTC.

This chain links TRBV7-9 with TRBJ2-1; TRBD2 matches 14 bases. Trimming removed 4 bases from V and 9 bases from J; junction bases left unmatched: 8. Germline V lookup: CDR1 SEHNR, CDR2 FQNEAQ (reference sequence). The CDR3 extends over 16 amino acids. CDR3 sequence: CASSYPTSGRESEQFF. In DNA form, the CDR3 reads TGTGCCAGCAGCTACCCGACTAGCGGGAGGGAAAGTGAGCAGTTCTTC. Full variable domain (outside the CDR3, taken from reference TRBV7-9 and TRBJ2-1): DTGVSQNPRHKITKRGQNVTFRCDPISEHNRLYWYRQTLGQGPEFLTYFQNEAQLEKSRLLSDRFSAERPKGSFSTLEIQRTEQGDSAMYLCASSYPTSGRESEQFFGPGTRLTVL.